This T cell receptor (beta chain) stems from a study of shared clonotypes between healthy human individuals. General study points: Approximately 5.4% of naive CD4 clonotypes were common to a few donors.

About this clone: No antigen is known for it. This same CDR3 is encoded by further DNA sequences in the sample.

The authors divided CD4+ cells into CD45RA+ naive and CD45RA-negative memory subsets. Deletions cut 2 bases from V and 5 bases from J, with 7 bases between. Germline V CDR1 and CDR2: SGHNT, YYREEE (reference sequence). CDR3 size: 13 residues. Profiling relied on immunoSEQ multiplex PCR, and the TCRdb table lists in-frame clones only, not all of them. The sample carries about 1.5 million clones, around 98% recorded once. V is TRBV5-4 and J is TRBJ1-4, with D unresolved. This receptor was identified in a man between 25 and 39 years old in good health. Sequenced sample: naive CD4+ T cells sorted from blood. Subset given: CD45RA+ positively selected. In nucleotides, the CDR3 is TGTGCCAGCAGCTTATCCGGGAATGAAAAACTGTTTTTT. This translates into CASSLSGNEKLFF. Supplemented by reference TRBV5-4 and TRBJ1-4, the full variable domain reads ETGVTQSPTHLIKTRGQQVTLRCSSQSGHNTVSWYQQALGQGPQFIFQYYREEENGRGNFPPRFSGLQFPNYSSELNVNALELDDSALYLCASSLSGNEKLFFGSGTQLSVL.